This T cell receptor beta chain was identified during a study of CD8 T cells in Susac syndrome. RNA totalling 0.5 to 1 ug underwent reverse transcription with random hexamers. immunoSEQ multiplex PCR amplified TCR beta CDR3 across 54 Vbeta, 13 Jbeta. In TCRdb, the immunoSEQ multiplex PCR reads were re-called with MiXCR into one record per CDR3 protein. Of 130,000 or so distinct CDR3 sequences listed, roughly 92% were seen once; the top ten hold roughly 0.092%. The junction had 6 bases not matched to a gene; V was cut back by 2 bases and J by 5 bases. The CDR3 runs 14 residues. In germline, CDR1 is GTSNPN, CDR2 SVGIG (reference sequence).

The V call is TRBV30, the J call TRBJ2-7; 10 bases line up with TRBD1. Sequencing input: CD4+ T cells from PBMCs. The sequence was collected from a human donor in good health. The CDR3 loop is CAWSPGQGFNEQYF. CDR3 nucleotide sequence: TGTGCCTGGAGTCCGGGACAGGGGTTCAACGAGCAGTACTTC.